The clone carrying this TCR beta chain occurred once. The record originates from a study of human versus mouse CDR3 diversity and MHC coevolution. Measured with immunoSEQ multiplex PCR; TCRdb has only the in-frame clones, and not every one. The sample yields about 60,000 clones, just under 95% seen once. The CDR3 sequence is 15 residues long. V lost 0 bases and J 3 bases, leaving 12 bases between the germline ends. Germline CDR1 is KGHSH and CDR2 is LQKENI. Sample: naive CD4+ T cells from blood. Sample subset: CD45RO-negative CD62L-positive naive CD4 T cells. This TCR was recovered from a person between 60 and 70 years old in good health. The V and J genes are TRBV18 and TRBJ2-7; tentative D call: TRBD2 (6 bases). The CDR3 DNA follows: TGTGCCAGCTCACCACCGGCTAGCGAGTACTACGAGCAGTACTTC. Translated: CASSPPASEYYEQYF.